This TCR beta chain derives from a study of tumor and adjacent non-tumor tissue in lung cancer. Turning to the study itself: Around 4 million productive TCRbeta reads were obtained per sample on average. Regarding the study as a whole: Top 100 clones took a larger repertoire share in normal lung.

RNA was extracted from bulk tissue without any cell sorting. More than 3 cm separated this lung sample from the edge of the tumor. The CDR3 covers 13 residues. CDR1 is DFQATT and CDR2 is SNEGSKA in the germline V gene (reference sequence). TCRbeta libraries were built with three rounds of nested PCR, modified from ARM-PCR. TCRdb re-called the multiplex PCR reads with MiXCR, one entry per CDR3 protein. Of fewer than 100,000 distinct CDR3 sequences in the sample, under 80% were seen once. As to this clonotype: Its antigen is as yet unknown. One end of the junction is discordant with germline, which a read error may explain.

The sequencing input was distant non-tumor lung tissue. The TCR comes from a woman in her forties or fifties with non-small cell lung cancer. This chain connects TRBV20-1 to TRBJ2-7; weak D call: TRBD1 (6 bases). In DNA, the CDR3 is TGCAGTGCCCGAAGGACAGATTCCTACAAGCAGTACTTC. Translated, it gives CSARRTDSYKQYF.